This T cell receptor beta chain was sequenced in a study of T cell changes during pregnancy in multiple sclerosis. V was trimmed by 10 bases and J by 7 bases, leaving 22 bases between them. The germline V gene encodes CDR1 LNHDA and CDR2 SQIVND (reference sequence). This CDR3 has 14 amino acids. This clone was recorded a few times. The assay was immunoSEQ multiplex PCR, and TCRdb's table has in-frame clones only and misses some. The sample holds 70,000 to 75,000 clones, about 85% seen once. This sequence originates from a female donor with multiple sclerosis, enrolled in a pregnancy study. V gene TRBV19 combines with J gene TRBJ1-1, with a weak D call TRBD1 (6 bases). The sequencing used peripheral blood, collected before pregnancy. The CDR3 loop reads CAILNPGEGGEAFF. CDR3 nucleotide sequence: TGTGCCATCCTGAACCCAGGGGAAGGGGGTGAAGCTTTCTTT.